This entry features one TCR beta chain sequence. The data are from a study of CD8 T cells in Susac syndrome. Overall study context: The Susac syndrome patients that were sequenced included more than 5 with active disease and under 10 in remission. Patients with Susac syndrome had blood drawn and were at that point therapy-naive, on corticosteroids, or on intravenous immunoglobulin alone.

The Susac syndrome patients fit the recently defined diagnostic criteria for definite or probable disease. Negative isolation yielded the CD8+ and CD4+ T cells, while FACS enriched the TEMRA cells. The RNA, about 0.45 to 1 ug, was put through reverse transcription using random hexamers. TCRdb redid the calling of the immunoSEQ multiplex PCR reads with MiXCR, one entry per CDR3 protein. The sample carries more than 200,000 distinct CDR3 sequences, about 95% recorded once. The TCR comes from a human donor with Susac syndrome. The material sequenced was CD4+ T cells from PBMCs.

The CDR3 is CSARDVRVQETQYF. The CDR3 DNA reads TGCAGTGCTAGAGATGTACGGGTCCAAGAGACCCAGTACTTC. The chain is built from TRBV20-1 and TRBJ2-5; D ambiguous. V was cut by 0 bases and J by 1 base, with 9 bases left in between. Germline loops: CDR1 DFQATT, CDR2 SNEGSKA (reference sequence). This CDR3 is 14 amino acids long.